The T cell receptor beta chain described here comes from a study of cytomegalovirus exposure and HLA in healthy donors. Broader study findings: Common viral pathogens seemed, in a later analysis, to connect with several of the most significant clusters. TCR beta V- and J-gene trimming was later associated with a missense DCLRE1C variant. In presence/absence analyses, roughly uniform sequencing depth across donors was assumed. Earlier results showed most TCR beta V segments being productive about 90% or about 30% of the time.

V gave up 10 bases and J gave up 2 bases; unmatched junction bases: 9. The CDR3 is made up of 15 amino acids. Germline CDR1 reads ENHRY; CDR2 reads SYGVKD. Concerning this clone: Its antigen is currently unknown.

PCR was performed using 60 Vbeta and 13 Jbeta primers. The method was immunoSEQ multiplex PCR; TCRdb's version includes in-frame clones alone and lacks a portion of them. The sample holds 35,000 to 55,000 clones, approximately 60% seen once. The receptor was isolated from a human donor in good health. The chain employs TRBV10-3 and TRBJ2-3; 10 nucleotides match TRBD1. The specimen was PBMCs. CDR3 nucleotide sequence: TGTGCCACCAAAACTGGGACAGGGGACACAGATACGCAGTATTTT. Its translation: CATKTGTGDTDTQYF.